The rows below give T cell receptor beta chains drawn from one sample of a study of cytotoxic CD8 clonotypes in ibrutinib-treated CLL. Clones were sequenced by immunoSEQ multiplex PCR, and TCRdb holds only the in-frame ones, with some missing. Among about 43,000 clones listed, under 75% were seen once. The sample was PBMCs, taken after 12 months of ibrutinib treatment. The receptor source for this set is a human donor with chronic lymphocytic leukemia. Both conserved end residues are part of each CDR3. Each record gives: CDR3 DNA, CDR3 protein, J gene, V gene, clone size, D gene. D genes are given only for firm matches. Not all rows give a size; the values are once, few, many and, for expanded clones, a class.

TGCGCCAGCAGCCCCCGGCCTGCAACTAATGAAAAACTGTTTTTT,CASSPRPATNEKLFF,TRBJ1-4,TRBV5-1,NA,NA
TGTGCCAGCAGCCCGAATAGCAATCAGCCCCAGCATTTT,CASSPNSNQPQHF,TRBJ1-5,TRBV7-3,few,NA
TGTGCCAGCAGAGCAAGCAATCAGCCCCAGCATTTT,CASRASNQPQHF,TRBJ1-5,TRBV28,NA,NA
TGCGCCAGCAGCTTGACTGCCTTGAACACTGAAGCTTTCTTT,CASSLTALNTEAFF,TRBJ1-1,TRBV5-1,NA,NA
TGTGCCAGCAGTTACTCTAGGGGTCCCAGGGGGAAAGAGCAGTACTTC,CASSYSRGPRGKEQYF,TRBJ2-7,TRBV6-5,once,TRBD1
TGTGCCAGCATCCGGGGGGAGAACACTGAAGCTTTCTTT,CASIRGENTEAFF,TRBJ1-1,TRBV6-6,NA,NA
TGCAGCGTGTGGCAGGGCGACAATCAGCCCCAGCATTTT,CSVWQGDNQPQHF,TRBJ1-5,TRBV29-1,few,NA
TGTGCCAGCAGTTCCCGAGCAGTCTGGAATGAAAAACTGTTTTTT,CASSSRAVWNEKLFF,TRBJ1-4,TRBV27,NA,NA
TGCAGCGTTGGGGCAGGTGCTCCCTCCTACGAGCAGTACTTC,CSVGAGAPSYEQYF,TRBJ2-7,TRBV29-1,NA,NA
TGTGCTAGCAGCTCCAACAGCAATCAAGAGACCCAGTACTTC,CASSSNSNQETQYF,TRBJ2-5,TRBV7-7,NA,NA
TGTGCCAGCAGTTTAAGAGACGAGCAGTACTTC,CASSLRDEQYF,TRBJ2-7,TRBV28,few,NA
TGTGCCAGCAGTTTATTAAGCTGGGGGACCGGAGGTGGCTACACCTTC,CASSLLSWGTGGGYTF,TRBJ1-2,TRBV28,NA,NA
TGTGCCTGCGCCGCCGGGGGCTTCTATGGCTACACCTTC,CACAAGGFYGYTF,TRBJ1-2,TRBV28,once,NA
TGTGCCTCGAACCGGGACAGGCTAAGGGGTGAGCAGTTCTTC,CASNRDRLRGEQFF,TRBJ2-1,TRBV30,NA,TRBD1
TGCGCCAGCACTAACTCTCGACAGGGGGACACTGAAGCTTTCTTT,CASTNSRQGDTEAFF,TRBJ1-1,TRBV5-1,NA,TRBD1
TGCGCCAGCAGCTTGATCCTAGCAAGCGAGACCCAGTACTTC,CASSLILASETQYF,TRBJ2-5,TRBV5-1,NA,NA
TGTGCCAGCAGCTTAGGCCGCGGGGGGCGCTACAATGAGCAGTTCTTC,CASSLGRGGRYNEQFF,TRBJ2-1,TRBV11-2,NA,TRBD2
TGTGCCAGCAGCGTAGTGGGTCAGGGGGCCAACGTCCTGACTTTC,CASSVVGQGANVLTF,TRBJ2-6,TRBV9,NA,NA
TGTGCCAGCAGTTACTCCACCGGGCCTAGCAATCAGCCCCAGCATTTT,CASSYSTGPSNQPQHF,TRBJ1-5,TRBV6-6,NA,NA
TGTGCCAGAGAGCGATACACCGGGGAGCTGTTTTTT,CARERYTGELFF,TRBJ2-2,TRBV21-1,NA,NA
TGTGCCAGCTCCCGCAGCACAGATACGCAGTATTTT,CASSRSTDTQYF,TRBJ2-3,TRBV18,NA,NA
TGTGCCAGCAGCTTATCGGCCCGACCATATGGCTACACCTTC,CASSLSARPYGYTF,TRBJ1-2,TRBV7-9,NA,NA
TGTGCCAGCAGCCCGTGGGGGGGCGCTGAGCAGTTCTTC,CASSPWGGAEQFF,TRBJ2-1,TRBV5-5,NA,NA
TGTGCCAGCAGCTCCTTACTAGGCTTTGGCACAGATACGCAGTATTTT,CASSSLLGFGTDTQYF,TRBJ2-3,TRBV7-8,NA,NA
TGTGCCAGCTCACCCGTACCGGGACTAGCGGGGGCGCTAGCCAAAAACATTCAGTACTTC,CASSPVPGLAGALAKNIQYF,TRBJ2-4,TRBV18,NA,TRBD2
TGTGCCAGCAGCTTGGTGGTAGGCGGGGAGCTGTTTTTT,CASSLVVGGELFF,TRBJ2-2,TRBV5-6,NA,NA
TGCGCCAGCAGCTGGTTGTCAGGGTTAACTACGGATGAGCAGTTCTTC,CASSWLSGLTTDEQFF,TRBJ2-1,TRBV5-1,NA,NA
TGTGCCAGCTCACCAGGGTTGGGAGCTGAAGCTTTCTTT,CASSPGLGAEAFF,TRBJ1-1,TRBV18,NA,NA
TGTGCCAGCAGCAAGGGACTAGCGGGGGAAGAGACCCAGTACTTC,CASSKGLAGEETQYF,TRBJ2-5,TRBV6-5,once,TRBD2
TGTGCCAGCAACGCAGCAGGGATGAATTCACCCCTCCACTTT,CASNAAGMNSPLHF,TRBJ1-6,TRBV6-5,few,NA
TGCGCCAGCAGCTTGCTAAGCGGGGGTTATCAGACCCAGTACTTC,CASSLLSGGYQTQYF,TRBJ2-5,TRBV5-1,NA,TRBD2
TGTGCCAGCAGCTTAAAACTAGCGGCATACAATGAGCAGTTCTTC,CASSLKLAAYNEQFF,TRBJ2-1,TRBV7-9,NA,TRBD2
TGTGCCTGGTCACGGGTCGGACCCGAAAAACTGTTTTTT,CAWSRVGPEKLFF,TRBJ1-4,TRBV30,NA,NA
TGTGCCAGCAGCTTAGATGATAGGGATAATTCACCCCTCCACTTT,CASSLDDRDNSPLHF,TRBJ1-6,TRBV7-9,few,NA
TGTGCCAGCAGCGTAGGTCTGGGCGGGGGGATTAATGAGCAGTTCTTC,CASSVGLGGGINEQFF,TRBJ2-1,TRBV9,NA,TRBD2
TGTGCCAGCAGCACGGGGACAGTTAATTCACCCCTCCACTTT,CASSTGTVNSPLHF,TRBJ1-6,TRBV7-3,NA,TRBD1
TGTGCCAGTCAACAAGGACAGGGGGCAAGGTGGACTGAAGCTTTCTTT,CASQQGQGARWTEAFF,TRBJ1-1,TRBV19,NA,TRBD1
TGTGCCAGTAGTATCCGGGCTAACAGGGGCACTGAAGCTTTCTTT,CASSIRANRGTEAFF,TRBJ1-1,TRBV19,few,TRBD1
TGTGCCAGCAGCTTAGAATACCTGCCAGACACTGAAGCTTTCTTT,CASSLEYLPDTEAFF,TRBJ1-1,TRBV7-2,NA,NA
TGTGCCAGCAAGCGGGAGAACACCGGGGAGCTGTTTTTT,CASKRENTGELFF,TRBJ2-2,TRBV2,NA,TRBD2
TGCGCCAGCAGTAACGGGGGCCTGACGGAATATGGCTACACCTTC,CASSNGGLTEYGYTF,TRBJ1-2,TRBV4-1,NA,NA
TGTGCCAGCAACTCTTTTGCCCCCGACACAGGGAGTCCCTACGAGCAGTACTTC,CASNSFAPDTGSPYEQYF,TRBJ2-7,TRBV27,many,NA
TGCGCCAGCCGGGGACAGGGCTACGAGCAGTACTTC,CASRGQGYEQYF,TRBJ2-7,TRBV10-2,NA,TRBD1
TGTGCCTGGGACGGCCTCTATGGCTACACCTTC,CAWDGLYGYTF,TRBJ1-2,TRBV30,NA,NA
TGTGCCAGCAGCACGGGACAGGGGGAAGAGACCCAGTACTTC,CASSTGQGEETQYF,TRBJ2-5,TRBV7-9,NA,TRBD1
TGTGCCAGCAGCCCGAGTCGGGGCTCCCATGAGCAGTTCTTC,CASSPSRGSHEQFF,TRBJ2-1,TRBV11-3,NA,NA
TGTGCCATCAGTGAAGGACAGAGGATAAGCTCCTACGAGCAGTACTTC,CAISEGQRISSYEQYF,TRBJ2-7,TRBV10-3,NA,NA
TGTGCCACCAGATATAGTCGCGATCAGCCCCAGCATTTT,CATRYSRDQPQHF,TRBJ1-5,TRBV6-5,NA,NA
TGTGCCAGCAGCTTTTTCCCCGTAGCACCCCTCCACTTT,CASSFFPVAPLHF,TRBJ1-6,TRBV7-6,NA,NA
TGTGCCAGCAGCTTGCAAGGGGGGAACACCGGGGAGCTGTTTTTT,CASSLQGGNTGELFF,TRBJ2-2,TRBV5-4,NA,NA
TGTGCCAGTAGTATCCCGGGGAGGGGTAATGAAAAACTGTTTTTT,CASSIPGRGNEKLFF,TRBJ1-4,TRBV19,few,NA
TGTGCCAGCAGTCCCGGACAGAACAATGAGCAGTTCTTC,CASSPGQNNEQFF,TRBJ2-1,TRBV6-5,NA,NA
TGCGCCAGCAGCTTGGCTGGGACTGGGGCCAACGTCCTGACTTTC,CASSLAGTGANVLTF,TRBJ2-6,TRBV5-1,NA,NA
TGTGCCAGCAGTGTGGAGGGATGGGCTAATGAAAAACTGTTTTTT,CASSVEGWANEKLFF,TRBJ1-4,TRBV25-1,NA,NA
TGTGCCAGTAGTATAACCCTGACAGGGGCCCTCAACACCGGGGAGCTGTTTTTT,CASSITLTGALNTGELFF,TRBJ2-2,TRBV19,NA,TRBD1